The 23 T cell receptor beta chains below all came from one sample that was sequenced in a study of blood T cell repertoires in COVID-19. TCRdb's copy holds only in-frame clones and misses some; the assay was immunoSEQ multiplex PCR. The sample consists of more than 100,000 clones, roughly 90% of them appearing once. The sequencing sample was made of peripheral blood. These receptor sequences come from a man aged 70 or older with active COVID-19.

The rearrangement uses TRBV28 and TRBJ2-5, with 12 bases identical to TRBD2. CDR1 is MDHEN and CDR2 is SYDVKM in the germline V gene. The CDR3 is 22 amino acids. V was pared by 2 bases and J by 4 bases, with 23 bases of the junction left unmatched. In nucleotides, the CDR3 is TGTGCCAGCAGTTTAAGCCCAATGGGACTGGCTAGCGGGAGGGACGCCCCAGAGACCCAGTACTTC. Translation gives CASSLSPMGLASGRDAPETQYF.

This clone was seen a handful of times. V usage is TRBV28 and J usage is TRBJ2-5, with 7 bases that match TRBD1. The CDR3 contains 16 residues. Germline loops: CDR1 MDHEN, CDR2 SYDVKM. Trimming removed 7 bases from V and 3 bases from J; junction bases left unmatched: 14. The CDR3 region is CASTVTGVRQKETQYF. The CDR3 nucleotides read TGTGCCAGCACCGTCACAGGGGTCAGACAAAAAGAGACCCAGTACTTC.

The chain links TRBV7-2 to TRBJ2-5, with 8 bases fitting TRBD2. The CDR3 runs 16 residues. Germline assignment: CDR1 SGHTA and CDR2 FQGNSA. Trimming took 3 bases from V and 5 from J; bases not matched to a gene: 11. The CDR3 region has the DNA TGTGCCAGCAGCTTTCCGGCGACCCGGGGGGGGGAGACCCAGTACTTC. Amino acids: CASSFPATRGGETQYF.

V is TRBV6-5 and J is TRBJ1-1, with D maybe TRBD1 (5 bases). This CDR3 is 13 amino acids long. The germline V and J ends were trimmed by 6 bases and 1 base, with 9 bases remaining between them. The germline gives CDR1 MNHEY, CDR2 SVGAGI. CDR3 protein: CASRYGQNTEAFF. The CDR3 nucleotides are TGTGCCAGCAGATACGGACAGAACACTGAAGCTTTCTTT.

A note on this clone: This specimen includes other DNA sequences encoding the same CDR3. The CDR3 sequence is CASSLAGGSSYNEQFF. CDR3 sequence (DNA): TGCGCCAGCAGCTTGGCCGGCGGGAGCTCCTACAATGAGCAGTTCTTC. The chain uses TRBV5-1 and TRBJ2-1; TRBD2 matches at 7 bases. CDR1 is SGHRS, CDR2 YFSETQ, per germline. V trimming: 0 bases; J trimming: 0 bases; junction bases outside the gene matches: 3. The CDR3 runs to 16 residues. Full variable domain (missing parts from reference TRBV5-1 and TRBJ2-1): KAGVTQTPRYLIKTRGQQVTLSCSPISGHRSVSWYQQTPGQGLQFLFEYFSETQRNKGNFPGRFSGRQFSNSRSEMNVSTLELGDSALYLCASSLAGGSSYNEQFFGPGTRLTVL.

J is TRBJ2-2 and V is TRBV19; TRBD1 aligns across 7 bases. The CDR3 has 15 amino acids. Germline loops: CDR1 LNHDA, CDR2 SQIVND (reference sequence). The V gene end was trimmed by 6 bases and the J gene end by 3 bases; junction bases not matched to a gene: 7. Here the CDR3 reads CASRGQNYDTGELFF. The DNA of the CDR3 is TGTGCCAGTAGGGGACAGAACTACGACACCGGGGAGCTGTTTTTT.

V is TRBV20-1 and J is TRBJ2-1; tentative D call: TRBD2 (6 bases). The ends were cut back, 6 bases at V and 12 bases at J, with 15 bases in the middle. Germline loops: CDR1 DFQATT, CDR2 SNEGSKA (reference sequence). The CDR3 contains 11 residues. CDR3 DNA sequence: TGCAGTGCCTTGGGGGGATCCGGGCAGTTCTTC. Protein product: CSALGGSGQFF.

This chain connects TRBV3-1 (or the pseudogene TRBV3-2) to TRBJ1-1; 8 bases align to TRBD1. V lost 3 bases and J lost 5; bases outside the gene matches: 8. CDR1 and CDR2 (germline): LGHDT, YNNKEL (reference sequence). The CDR3 totals 15 residues. In DNA form, the CDR3 reads TGTGCCAGCAGCCATTCGGACAGGGAGGGGACTGAAGCTTTCTTT. Its translation: CASSHSDREGTEAFF.

The gene calls are TRBV14 and TRBJ2-1; TRBD2 agrees at 13 bases. Unmatched junction bases numbered 10, after V lost 4 bases and J lost 10 bases. The CDR3 sequence is 16 residues long. The germline V gene has CDR1 SGHDN and CDR2 FVKESK. CDR3 sequence reads: CASSLQPGLAGKEQFF. CDR3 coding DNA: TGTGCCAGCAGCCTGCAACCGGGACTAGCGGGAAAAGAGCAGTTCTTC.

The V gene is TRBV10-3, the J gene TRBJ1-1; D might be TRBD1 (6 bases). Germline V gives CDR1 ENHRY, CDR2 SYGVKD. V gave up 8 bases and J gave up 4 bases, with 17 bases separating them. The CDR3 loop spans 14 amino acids. CDR3 sequence reads: CAIRSAGVPTEAFF. The CDR3 nucleotides are TGTGCCATCCGTTCTGCAGGGGTGCCCACTGAAGCTTTCTTT.

CDR3 nucleotides: TGTGCCAGCAGGCCAGACTACAATGAGCAGTTCTTC. Its translation is CASRPDYNEQFF. The chain couples TRBV25-1 to TRBJ2-1; unclear D gene. Trimming shortened V by 6 bases and J by 3 bases, and 6 bases separated the two germline ends. Germline CDR1 MGHDK, CDR2 SYGVNS. This CDR3 comprises 12 residues. Complete variable domain (other parts from reference TRBV25-1 and TRBJ2-1): EADIYQTPRYLVIGTGKKITLECSQTMGHDKMYWYQQDPGMELHLIHYSYGVNSTEKGDLSSESTVSRIRTEHFPLTLESARPSHTSQYLCASRPDYNEQFFGPGTRLTVL.

The gene calls are TRBV24-1 and TRBJ1-5, with TRBD1 as a possible D gene (6 bases). The CDR3 length is 14 residues. The ends were cut back, 4 bases at V and 12 bases at J, with 18 bases in the middle. Germline V gene lookup returns CDR1 KGHDR and CDR2 SFDVKD. The CDR3 nucleotides are TGTGCCACCAGTGACTCTGGACAGTTTGGACTCCAGCATTTT. Residues: CATSDSGQFGLQHF.

The chain combines TRBV19 with TRBJ2-7, with 9 positions matching TRBD1. The CDR3 loop spans 15 amino acids. Germline-derived CDR1 and CDR2 are LNHDA and SQIVND (reference sequence). The ends lost 5 bases at V and 5 bases at J; junction bases unmatched: 10. The CDR3 spells CASSASGTGRHEQYF. The DNA for the CDR3 is TGTGCCAGTAGTGCCTCCGGGACAGGGCGCCACGAGCAGTACTTC.

CDR3 in DNA: TGTGCCAGCAGCTCCCAAACTAGCGGGAGGGCCGAAGAGCAGTACTTC. This translates into CASSSQTSGRAEEQYF. The chain is built from TRBV11-3 and TRBJ2-7, with 13 bases fitting TRBD2. Germline CDR1 is SGHNT and CDR2 is YENEEA. CDR3 length equals 16 residues. The ends lost 4 bases at V and 7 bases at J; junction bases unmatched: 10.

J is TRBJ2-1 and V is TRBV28; a possible D gene is TRBD2 (5 bases). From germline, CDR1 is MDHEN and CDR2 SYDVKM. This CDR3 has 14 residues. Deletions cut 6 bases from V and 5 bases from J, with 14 bases between. CDR3 in amino acids: CASRMRELNNEQFF. In DNA form, the CDR3 reads TGTGCCAGCAGAATGAGGGAGCTCAACAATGAGCAGTTCTTC.

This chain uses TRBV18 with TRBJ1-5; 8 bases are a match to TRBD1. The CDR3 sequence is 14 residues long. Germline assignment: CDR1 KGHSH and CDR2 LQKENI. V shed 4 bases and J 3 bases; nucleotides not matched to a gene: 2. The CDR3 protein is CASSLTGDNQPQHF. The CDR3 DNA sequence: TGTGCCAGCTCACTGACAGGGGACAATCAGCCCCAGCATTTT.

This clone was recorded once. The chain recombines TRBV19 with TRBJ1-5; 7 bases line up with TRBD1. From germline, CDR1 is LNHDA and CDR2 SQIVND (reference sequence). The CDR3 spans 14 residues. Unmatched junction bases numbered 9, after V lost 6 bases and J lost 7 bases. The CDR3 region is CASSIQGMGQPQHF. The CDR3 region has the DNA TGTGCCAGTAGCATACAGGGGATGGGGCAGCCCCAGCATTTT. The full variable domain, rest sourced from reference TRBV19 and TRBJ1-5, is DGGITQSPKYLFRKEGQNVTLSCEQNLNHDAMYWYRQDPGQGLRLIYYSQIVNDFQKGDIAEGYSVSREKKESFPLTVTSAQKNPTAFYLCASSIQGMGQPQHFGDGTRLSIL.

This clone appeared once. The chain has TRBV24-1 and TRBJ2-2; D possibly corresponds to TRBD2 (5 bases). The V end lost 8 bases, the J end lost 3 bases, and 9 bases lay between the germline ends. The CDR3 sequence is 13 residues long. Germline V gives CDR1 KGHDR, CDR2 SFDVKD. CDR3 amino acids: CATMGEYTGELFF. The DNA of the CDR3 is TGTGCCACCATGGGAGAATACACCGGGGAGCTGTTTTTT.

This chain uses TRBV5-6 with TRBJ1-5; D gene unclear. The V end lost 4 bases, the J end lost 7 bases, and 18 bases lay between the germline ends. In germline, CDR1 is SGHDT, CDR2 YYEEEE. This CDR3 has 15 amino acids. The CDR3 here is CASSLRRVSGQPQHF. The CDR3 nucleotides read TGTGCCAGCAGCCTCCGAAGGGTTTCGGGACAGCCCCAGCATTTT.

The gene calls are TRBV5-6 and TRBJ2-6; the D gene is possibly TRBD1 (6 bases). Germline assignment: CDR1 SGHDT and CDR2 YYEEEE. Trimming removed 4 bases at V and 1 base at J, with 18 bases between. This CDR3 is built from 18 residues. The CDR3 DNA sequence: TGTGCCAGCAGCGGGGCCGCCGGGACACTATCTGGGGCCAACGTCCTGACTTTC. It specifies CASSGAAGTLSGANVLTF.

The CDR3 DNA reads as TGTGCCAGCAGCCTTACCGGGACAGGGGGATTGGGCTACACCTTC. Translating gives CASSLTGTGGLGYTF. The chain carries TRBV7-9 and TRBJ1-2, with TRBD1 matching 11 bases. After removal of 5 bases from V and 8 bases from J, the junction contained 10 bases not matched to a gene. This CDR3 region has 15 residues. Germline-derived CDR1 and CDR2 are SEHNR and FQNEAQ (reference sequence).

The J gene is TRBJ1-1, the V gene TRBV19; TRBD1 agrees at 7 bases. In germline, CDR1 is LNHDA, CDR2 SQIVND (reference sequence). Trimming at V came to 7 bases and at J to 4 bases, leaving 9 bases not matched to a gene. This CDR3 comprises 14 residues. CDR3 in DNA: TGTGCCAGTATGGGTAGGGGGCAGGGCACTGAAGCTTTCTTT. Protein product: CASMGRGQGTEAFF. Together with reference TRBV19 and TRBJ1-1, the CDR3 gives the full variable domain: DGGITQSPKYLFRKEGQNVTLSCEQNLNHDAMYWYRQDPGQGLRLIYYSQIVNDFQKGDIAEGYSVSREKKESFPLTVTSAQKNPTAFYLCASMGRGQGTEAFFGQGTRLTVV.

The chain combines TRBV12-3 or TRBV12-4 with TRBJ1-1, with D perhaps TRBD1 (5 bases). This CDR3 is built from 13 residues. Trimming pared 3 bases from V and 5 bases from J, leaving 10 bases between. The CDR3 is CASSLGGETEAFF. DNA for the CDR3: TGTGCCAGCAGTTTGGGGGGAGAGACTGAAGCTTTCTTT.